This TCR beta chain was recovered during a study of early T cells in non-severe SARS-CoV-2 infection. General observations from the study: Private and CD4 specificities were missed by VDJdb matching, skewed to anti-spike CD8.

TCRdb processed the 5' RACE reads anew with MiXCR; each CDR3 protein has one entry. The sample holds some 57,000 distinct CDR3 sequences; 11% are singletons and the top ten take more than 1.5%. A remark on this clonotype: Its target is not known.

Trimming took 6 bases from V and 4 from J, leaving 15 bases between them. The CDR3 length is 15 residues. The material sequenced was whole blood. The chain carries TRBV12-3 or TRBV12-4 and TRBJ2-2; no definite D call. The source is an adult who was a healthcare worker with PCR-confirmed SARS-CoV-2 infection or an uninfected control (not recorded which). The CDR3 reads CASSPLGPGTGELFF. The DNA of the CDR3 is TGTGCCAGCAGCCCGCTCGGACCGGGCACCGGGGAGCTGTTTTTT.